These T cell receptor beta chains were read from a single sample in a study of shared clonotypes between healthy human individuals. Profiling relied on immunoSEQ multiplex PCR, and the TCRdb table lists in-frame clones only, not all of them. The sample lists 1,400,000 or so clones; roughly 98.5% were seen once. Sequencing was carried out using naive CD4+ T cells sorted from blood. These receptors came from a man aged 25 to 40 in good health. The CDR3 runs from the conserved cysteine through the conserved F or W. A D gene is named only where the DNA matches it firmly.

TRBV7-2	TRBJ2-7	-	TGTGCCAGCAGCTTAGCTGTAGCTAGATCCTACGAGCAGTACTTC	CASSLAVARSYEQYF
TRBV27	TRBJ2-2	-	TGTGCCAGCAGGATCGGCAGGGGGGGCACCGGGGAGCTGTTTTTT	CASRIGRGGTGELFF
TRBV9	TRBJ2-3	-	TGTGCCAGCAGCGTAGTCCCCACACTGACAGATACGCAGTATTTT	CASSVVPTLTDTQYF
TRBV5-1	TRBJ2-1	TRBD2	TGCGCCAGCGTTAGCGGGAGGGCCGAATCCTACAATGAGCAGTTCTTC	CASVSGRAESYNEQFF
TRBV10-1	TRBJ2-2	-	TGCGCCAGCAGTGAGTCGAATACCGGGGAGCTGTTTTTT	CASSESNTGELFF
TRBV11-2	TRBJ1-2	-	TGTGCCAGCAGCCCCCAGTGGACAGTTGGGGCAAATGGCTACACCTTC	CASSPQWTVGANGYTF
TRBV28	TRBJ2-1	TRBD2	TGTGCCAGCAGTCCAGCGGGAGGGCCGGGGGAGCAGTTCTTC	CASSPAGGPGEQFF
TRBV2	TRBJ2-5	TRBD1	TGTGCCAGCAACAAAGAGGGACAGGGGTCAGGGACCCAGTACTTC	CASNKEGQGSGTQYF
TRBV28	TRBJ2-7	-	TGTGCCAGCGGCGGGGGCTCCAGCTCCTACGAGCAGTACTTC	CASGGGSSSYEQYF
TRBV25-1	TRBJ2-3	-	TGTGCCAGCAGTGAAGGGGGAGATAGCACAGATACGCAGTATTTT	CASSEGGDSTDTQYF
TRBV7-8	TRBJ2-6	-	TGTGCCAGCAGCTTAAATCTCGGCTCTGGGGCCAACGTCCTGACTTTC	CASSLNLGSGANVLTF
TRBV6-5	TRBJ1-1	TRBD1	TGTGCCAGCAGTTACCTCGTGACAGGGGGAGGGACTGAAGCTTTCTTT	CASSYLVTGGGTEAFF
TRBV18	TRBJ1-5	-	TGTGCCAGCTCACCCCCCTCGGGTCTCGGTGGCAATCAGCCCCAGCATTTT	CASSPPSGLGGNQPQHF
TRBV2	TRBJ1-2	TRBD1	TGTGCCAGCAGTGGGCCATTAGACAGGGGATCGGATGGCTACACCTTC	CASSGPLDRGSDGYTF
TRBV9	TRBJ2-7	TRBD2	TGTGCCAGCAGCGCTAGCGGGAGGAACTACGAGCAGTACTTC	CASSASGRNYEQYF